Listed below are T cell receptor beta chains from one sample, sequenced in a study of blood T cell repertoires in COVID-19. The method was immunoSEQ multiplex PCR; TCRdb's version includes in-frame clones alone and lacks a portion of them. The data show some 140,000 clones, more than 80% seen once. The specimen was peripheral blood. Source of these receptors: a man aged 45-65 years with acute or convalescent COVID-19. CDR3s include the opening cysteine and the closing phenylalanine or tryptophan. The order of the fields is J gene, V gene, D gene, clone size, CDR3 DNA, CDR3 protein. The D gene is left open where the match is weak. Size tells how often a clone was seen (once, few, many) or the class of an expanded clone, and some rows leave it out.

>TRBJ1-1|TRBV20-1|NA|NA
TGCATCTATGACAGAAACACTGAAGCTTTCTTT
CIYDRNTEAFF
>TRBJ2-5|TRBV11-2|TRBD2|NA
TGTGCCAGCAGCTTAGAAGTAAGGGCTAGCGGGCGCATCCAAGAGACCCAGTACTTC
CASSLEVRASGRIQETQYF
>TRBJ2-1|TRBV29-1|NA|NA
TGCAGCGTTGAGTCCAGGACTTACAATGAGCAGTTCTTC
CSVESRTYNEQFF
>TRBJ2-2|TRBV19|TRBD1|few
TGTGCCAGCGACAGGGGGTGGTCCGGGGAGCTGTTTTTT
CASDRGWSGELFF
>TRBJ1-1|TRBV5-4|NA|NA
TGTGCCAGCAGCCCCTGGGGGGGAGTGGAGGGCACTGAAGCTTTCTTT
CASSPWGGVEGTEAFF
>TRBJ2-7|TRBV20-1|NA|NA
TGCAGTGTTAGTGGGCTCGGGAGCGGGTACGAGCAGTACTTC
CSVSGLGSGYEQYF
>TRBJ1-6|TRBV2|TRBD1|NA
TGTGCCAGCAGTGCACAGGGGGCCGTCCCCCTCCACTTT
CASSAQGAVPLHF
>TRBJ1-3|TRBV6-5|TRBD1|NA
TGTGCCAGCAGTCCCGGGACAGCCTCTGGAAACACCATATATTTT
CASSPGTASGNTIYF
>TRBJ2-2|TRBV5-8|NA|NA
TGTGCCAGCAGCTTATTTCAGGGGCCGGTGTCCACCGGGGAGCTGTTTTTT
CASSLFQGPVSTGELFF
>TRBJ2-2|TRBV7-3|NA|NA
TGTGCCAGCAGCCCCTTGAGCACCGGGGAGCTGTTTTTT
CASSPLSTGELFF
>TRBJ1-2|TRBV5-6|NA|NA
TGTGCCAGCAGCTTATCGGAGGGCTCAATGCGAGGCTACACCTTC
CASSLSEGSMRGYTF
>TRBJ1-1|TRBV11-3|NA|NA
TGTGCCAGCAGCTTATCGACATACGCTGAAGCTTTCTTT
CASSLSTYAEAFF
>TRBJ1-2|TRBV29-1|NA|NA
TGCAGCGTTGAAGGTCACGACACCCAGACTAACTATGGCTACACCTTC
CSVEGHDTQTNYGYTF